This TCR beta chain was recorded in a study of T cell responses to AZD1222 COVID-19 vaccine. Whole-study findings and limits: Baseline serostatus was positive in only 5 to 7 AZD1222 recipients.

Method: immunoSEQ multiplex PCR; TCRdb's copy keeps in-frame clones and lacks some. The sample has under 150,000 clones, roughly nine tenths seen once. To note about this clone: Its antigen is currently unknown.

The CDR3 spans 13 residues. Germline CDR1 LGHNA, CDR2 YNFKEQ. Trimming shortened V by 0 bases and J by 7 bases, and 6 bases separated the two germline ends. This specimen consisted of peripheral blood, obtained 28 days after the second AZD1222 dose. The chain links TRBV4-2 to TRBJ1-4; D might be TRBD1 (5 bases). This TCR came from an adult who received the AZD1222 COVID-19 vaccine. CDR3 sequence (DNA): TGTGCCAGCAGCCAAGATGGGGGTGAAAAACTGTTTTTT. Protein product: CASSQDGGEKLFF.